Below are 28 T cell receptor beta chains sequenced from a single sample in a study of radiation and T cells in renal cell carcinoma (dated by TCRdb to about 2020). The meaning of the sample's time point label: baseline pretreatment blood. What the treatment or condition label conveys for this sample: 15 Gy SBRT to primary tumor, nephrectomy 4 weeks later. The library was obtained by the immunoSEQ multiplex PCR assay. Here the immuneACCESS table is served through TCRdb, limited to in-frame sequences with V and J called. Missing clones are a known gap in these copies; in checked studies unresolved V genes cover under half, and the rest lacks a known reason. The sample table records 90,000 to 100,000 clones; approximately 86% of these occur just once. Approximately 7.9% of the sample goes to the ten largest clones. The sequencing here drew on blood, taken from a patient whose treatment included radiotherapy and nephrectomy. The receptors here all came from a man aged 50 to 59 with renal cell carcinoma.

This chain's CDR3 is CASREAGGITDTQYF. The CDR3 DNA reads as TGCGCCAGCAGAGAAGCGGGAGGGATCACAGATACGCAGTATTTT. This chain connects TRBV5-1 to TRBJ2-3, with 10 bases aligning to TRBD2. V was clipped by 5 bases and J by 2 bases; unmatched bases: 5. The CDR3 runs 15 residues. Germline CDR1 and CDR2: SGHRS and YFSETQ. Full variable domain (outside the CDR3, taken from reference TRBV5-1 and TRBJ2-3): KAGVTQTPRYLIKTRGQQVTLSCSPISGHRSVSWYQQTPGQGLQFLFEYFSETQRNKGNFPGRFSGRQFSNSRSEMNVSTLELGDSALYLCASREAGGITDTQYFGPGTRLTVL.

This rearrangement joins TRBV11-1 to TRBJ1-2, with TRBD1 matching 8 bases. The J segment lost 0 bases and the V segment lost 5 bases, leaving 5 bases of the junction unmatched. The germline CDR1 and CDR2 sequences are SGHAT and FQDESV (reference sequence). The CDR3 totals 15 residues. Here the CDR3 reads CASSPGTGANYGYTF. The CDR3 DNA reads TGTGCCAGCAGCCCCGGGACAGGAGCTAACTATGGCTACACCTTC. Together with reference TRBV11-1 and TRBJ1-2, the CDR3 gives the full variable domain: EAEVAQSPRYKITEKSQAVAFWCDPISGHATLYWYRQILGQGPELLVQFQDESVVDDSQLPKDRFSAERLKGVDSTLKIQPAELGDSAMYLCASSPGTGANYGYTFGSGTRLTVV.

Only a few counts were recorded for this clone. The gene calls are TRBV6-1 and TRBJ1-1; maybe TRBD1 (5 bases). Trimming removed 4 bases at V and 1 base at J, with 7 bases between. Per germline, CDR1 MNHNS and CDR2 SASEGT. The CDR3 totals 13 residues. Here the CDR3 DNA reads TGTGCCAGCAGTGTCAGGGCGAACACTGAAGCTTTCTTT. Translated, it gives CASSVRANTEAFF.

The chain employs TRBV30 and TRBJ1-4; D is unclear. Germline values: CDR1 GTSNPN, CDR2 SVGIG (reference sequence). This CDR3 comprises 16 residues. The ends were cut back, 2 bases at V and 6 bases at J, with 19 bases in the middle. CDR3 residues: CAWSFTSGYRYEKLFF. The CDR3 DNA sequence: TGTGCCTGGAGTTTCACCAGTGGATACCGGTATGAAAAACTGTTTTTT.

The chain couples TRBV18 to TRBJ2-5, with D tentatively TRBD1 (6 bases). V lost 1 base to trimming and J lost 0 bases, with 12 bases between them. CDR1 is KGHSH, CDR2 LQKENI, per germline. The length of the CDR3 is 16 residues. CDR3 protein: CASSPRGQTYQETQYF. CDR3 DNA sequence: TGTGCCAGCTCACCACGGGGACAAACCTACCAAGAGACCCAGTACTTC.

The rearrangement links TRBV5-3 to TRBJ1-1, with D possibly TRBD1 on 5 matching bases. Being an ORF, TRBV5-3 has a function that is uncertain. Trimming removed 0 bases from V and 3 bases from J, with 18 bases in between. The CDR3 is made up of 17 amino acids. The chain's CDR3 is CARSLGCPGLWYTEAFF. The CDR3 coding sequence is TGTGCCAGAAGCTTGGGGTGTCCAGGGCTATGGTACACTGAAGCTTTCTTT.

The chain links TRBV5-1 to TRBJ2-1; 12 bases map to TRBD2. CDR1 is SGHRS and CDR2 is YFSETQ in the germline V gene. The CDR3 runs to 17 residues. V lost 2 bases and J lost 4; bases outside the gene matches: 7. The CDR3 nucleotides read TGCGCCAGCAGCTTACTCGCAGGACTAGCGGGATACAATGAGCAGTTCTTC. It translates to CASSLLAGLAGYNEQFF.

The CDR3 region is CASSRTGNTGELFF. The CDR3 DNA is TGTGCCAGCAGCAGAACAGGGAACACCGGGGAGCTGTTTTTT. The rearrangement links TRBV7-6 to TRBJ2-2, with D maybe TRBD1 (5 bases). This CDR3 region has 14 residues. The V end lost 5 bases, the J end lost 1 base, and 8 bases lay between the germline ends. Germline V lookup: CDR1 SGHVS, CDR2 FNYEAQ.

J is TRBJ2-4 and V is TRBV19; 7 positions match TRBD1. Germline CDR1 LNHDA, CDR2 SQIVND (reference sequence). V shed 4 bases, J shed 5 bases, and the junction held 2 bases outside the gene matches. This CDR3 region has 13 residues. The CDR3 here is CASSTDRQNIQYF. The CDR3, as DNA: TGTGCCAGTAGTACGGACAGGCAAAACATTCAGTACTTC.

The chain recombines TRBV6-1 with TRBJ2-5; D not resolved. The ends were cut back, 11 bases at V and 3 bases at J, with 10 bases in the middle. The germline V gene has CDR1 MNHNS and CDR2 SASEGT. There are 11 residues in the CDR3. The CDR3 loop is CAGRTEETQYF. CDR3 nucleotides: TGTGCCGGACGGACCGAAGAGACCCAGTACTTC.

The CDR3: CASSPGGGESIQYF. The DNA of the CDR3 is TGTGCCAGCTCACCGGGAGGAGGGGAGTCCATTCAGTACTTC. The genes are TRBV18 and TRBJ2-4; TRBD2 is a possible D gene (6 bases). CDR3 length: 14 amino acids. In germline, CDR1 is KGHSH, CDR2 LQKENI. Trimming took 3 bases from V and 9 from J, leaving 15 bases between them. Full variable domain (missing parts from reference TRBV18 and TRBJ2-4): NAGVMQNPRHLVRRRGQEARLRCSPMKGHSHVYWYRQLPEEGLKFMVYLQKENIIDESGMPKERFSAEFPKEGPSILRIQQVVRGDSAAYFCASSPGGGESIQYFGAGTRLSVL.

The chain joins TRBV7-3 to TRBJ1-1; a possible D gene is TRBD1 (5 bases). This CDR3 has 13 residues. V shed 4 bases and J shed 1 base, with 7 bases lying between them. Germline CDR1 is SGHTA and CDR2 is FQGTGA. The CDR3 reads CASSSQGNTEAFF. As DNA, the CDR3 is TGTGCCAGCAGCTCGCAGGGGAACACTGAAGCTTTCTTT.

V gene TRBV28 combines with J gene TRBJ2-7; D ambiguous. The germline V gene encodes CDR1 MDHEN and CDR2 SYDVKM. CDR3 length: 14 amino acids. Between the trimmed V and J ends, which lost 11 bases and 3 bases, there was a span of 20 bases. The CDR3: CASARQSIGYEQYF. DNA of the CDR3: TGTGCCTCAGCACGTCAGAGTATTGGCTACGAGCAGTACTTC.

V gene TRBV6-1 combines with J gene TRBJ2-1; D unresolved. CDR3 length: 16 residues. Looked up from germline, CDR1 is MNHNS and CDR2 is SASEGT. Trimming left V 2 bases short and J 4 bases short, with 15 bases between. CDR3 in amino acids: CASSEFNSRNYNEQFF. CDR3 DNA: TGTGCCAGCAGTGAATTTAATAGCAGAAATTACAATGAGCAGTTCTTC.

This chain connects TRBV19 to TRBJ2-3; 12 positions match TRBD2. This CDR3 is built from 14 residues. Germline trimming cut 4 bases from V and 9 bases from J; bases unmatched to any gene: 5. Looked up from germline, CDR1 is LNHDA and CDR2 is SQIVND (reference sequence). CDR3 in amino acids: CASSTWTSGTTQYF. The CDR3 bases are TGTGCCAGTAGTACCTGGACTAGCGGGACAACGCAGTATTTT.

The V and J genes are TRBV6-1 and TRBJ2-7, with TRBD1 as a possible D gene (5 bases). Deletions cut 10 bases from V and 0 bases from J, with 16 bases between. Germline V gene lookup returns CDR1 MNHNS and CDR2 SASEGT. The CDR3 extends over 14 amino acids. The CDR3 region has the DNA TGTGCCACCAGAACCAGGGTAGGCTCCTACGAGCAGTACTTC. Encoded protein: CATRTRVGSYEQYF.

This clone has more than one count but fewer than ten. The chain joins TRBV27 to TRBJ2-1; 12 bases line up with TRBD2. Germline CDR1 reads MNHEY; CDR2 reads SMNVEV (reference sequence). V trimming: 5 bases; J trimming: 9 bases; junction bases outside the gene matches: 8. The CDR3 has 15 amino acids. CDR3 bases: TGTGCCAGCAGTGTCCTAGCGGGAGGGTCTAGTGAGCAGTTCTTC. This sequence encodes CASSVLAGGSSEQFF.

This chain joins TRBV5-1 and TRBJ2-5, with 10 bases fitting TRBD2. This CDR3 has 16 amino acids. The V gene's germline CDR1 is SGHRS and CDR2 YFSETQ. V shed 5 bases, J shed 5 bases, and the junction held 12 bases outside the gene matches. The CDR3 sequence: CASSWRGSGGPETQYF. As DNA, the CDR3 is TGCGCCAGCAGTTGGAGAGGTAGCGGGGGGCCGGAGACCCAGTACTTC. Full variable domain (outside the CDR3, taken from reference TRBV5-1 and TRBJ2-5): KAGVTQTPRYLIKTRGQQVTLSCSPISGHRSVSWYQQTPGQGLQFLFEYFSETQRNKGNFPGRFSGRQFSNSRSEMNVSTLELGDSALYLCASSWRGSGGPETQYFGPGTRLLVL.

This clone came up many times. The chain recombines TRBV6-1 with TRBJ2-7; 9 bases are a match to TRBD1. This CDR3 is built from 15 residues. Germline CDR1 MNHNS, CDR2 SASEGT. V gave up 4 bases and J gave up 5 bases; unmatched junction bases: 9. The CDR3 coding sequence is TGTGCCAGCAGTGCGTCCGGGACAGGGTCCGACGAGCAGTACTTC. Translation gives CASSASGTGSDEQYF.

This clone was observed many times. V and J are TRBV20-1 and TRBJ2-7, with D hard to call. Germline V gene data show CDR1 as DFQATT and CDR2 as SNEGSKA (reference sequence). Trimming stripped 3 bases from V and 4 bases from J, with 7 bases between. This CDR3 spans 11 amino acids. The DNA of the CDR3 is TGCAGTGCTAGGGCCGGGTACGAGCAGTACTTC. This encodes CSARAGYEQYF.

This chain uses TRBV4-2 with TRBJ2-7; D not resolved. V lost 1 base, J lost 0 bases, and 10 bases lay in between. Germline loops: CDR1 LGHNA, CDR2 YNFKEQ. The CDR3 contains 15 residues. CDR3: CASSQGTLSSYEQYF. CDR3 nucleotides: TGTGCCAGCAGCCAAGGTACTCTTAGCTCCTACGAGCAGTACTTC.

The chain uses TRBV5-1 and TRBJ1-6; D is possibly TRBD1 (6 bases). The CDR3 spans 14 residues. The germline gives CDR1 SGHRS, CDR2 YFSETQ. Trimming left V 2 bases short and J 7 bases short, with 10 bases between. The CDR3 nucleotides are TGCGCCAGCAGCTTCGGACAGACGAATTCACCCCTCCACTTT. This sequence encodes CASSFGQTNSPLHF.

This clone was seen at least ten times. The rearrangement uses TRBV29-1 and TRBJ1-1, with D unresolved. The CDR3 is made up of 13 amino acids. Germline V gene data show CDR1 as SQVTM and CDR2 as ANQGSEA. V was shortened by 6 bases and J by 8 bases, with 19 bases between the two germline ends. CDR3 bases: TGCAGCGTGGGTTGGTCGGGGTTGACGGAAGCTTTCTTT. This translates into CSVGWSGLTEAFF.

The chain links TRBV11-3 to TRBJ1-3; TRBD1 might be the D (6 bases). CDR3 length: 18 amino acids. Looked up from germline, CDR1 is SGHNT and CDR2 is YENEEA. The ends were cut back, 1 base at V and 0 bases at J, with 16 bases in the middle. CDR3 bases: TGTGCCAGCAGCTTAGGTCGGTGGGACACCAGCTCTGGAAACACCATATATTTT. Translated, it gives CASSLGRWDTSSGNTIYF.

This chain connects TRBV20-1 to TRBJ2-5; D ambiguous. Germline V gene data show CDR1 as DFQATT and CDR2 as SNEGSKA (reference sequence). This CDR3 contains 11 residues. Deletions cut 6 bases from V and 2 bases from J, with 7 bases between. The CDR3, as DNA: TGCAGTGCGGGTTCACAAGAGACCCAGTACTTC. Amino acids: CSAGSQETQYF.

About this clone: Other DNA variants within this sample encode the same CDR3. This CDR3 is CASSLGQHYGYTF. As DNA, the CDR3 is TGTGCCAGCAGTTTAGGTCAACACTATGGCTACACCTTC. V usage is TRBV28 and J usage is TRBJ1-2; D unresolved. Trimming removed 2 bases at V and 3 bases at J, with 7 bases between. Germline V lookup: CDR1 MDHEN, CDR2 SYDVKM. The CDR3 has 13 residues.

The chain uses TRBV28 and TRBJ1-1; a possible D gene is TRBD1 (5 bases). The CDR3 runs 15 residues. CDR1 MDHEN and CDR2 SYDVKM come from the germline V gene. V lost 5 bases, J lost 1 base, and 14 bases lay in between. CDR3 DNA: TGTGCCAGCAGTCCGGGACCGGGAGAGAACACTGAAGCTTTCTTT. Its translation is CASSPGPGENTEAFF.

The V and J genes are TRBV12-5 and TRBJ2-1; 7 nucleotides line up with TRBD1. Germline V lookup: CDR1 LGHNT, CDR2 FRNRAP. This CDR3 has 15 amino acids. V gave up 2 bases and J gave up 6 bases; unmatched junction bases: 7. The CDR3 spells CASGLYKGAPNEQFF. In DNA form, the CDR3 reads TGTGCTAGTGGTTTGTATAAGGGGGCCCCCAATGAGCAGTTCTTC.